One and the same sample provided the 17 T cell receptor beta chains below, sequenced in a study of T-cell reconstitution after alpha-beta-depleted transplantation in children. Unique molecular identifiers were incorporated during preparation of the TCRbeta library. TCRdb itself ran the PCR reads through MiXCR, one entry per CDR3 protein. The sample lists 300,000 to 350,000 distinct CDR3 sequences, over 20% occurring once. Source: PBMCs, mostly from graft donor cells, taken 180 days after TCRalphabeta/CD19-depleted stem cell transplant. These TCRs come from a male patient younger than 18 who had a stem cell transplant for acute lymphoblastic leukemia, so the T cells may come from the graft donor.

This sequence joins TRBV10-1 and TRBJ2-2; TRBD2 might be the D (5 bases). Trimming took 8 bases from V and 1 from J, leaving 11 bases between them. Germline V CDR1 and CDR2: WNHNN, SYGVQD (reference sequence). The CDR3 totals 14 residues. CDR3 protein: CASGLSGNTGELFF. For the CDR3, the DNA is TGCGCCAGCGGACTGAGCGGGAACACCGGGGAGCTGTTTTTT.

V is TRBV12-3 or TRBV12-4 and J is TRBJ2-5, with a weak D call TRBD1 (6 bases). The CDR3 has 14 residues. With 6 bases removed from V and 2 bases from J, the gap between germline ends came to 13 bases. CDR3 nucleotide sequence: TGTGCCAGCAGCCAGTTGGGGGCGCAAGAGACCCAGTACTTC. As protein: CASSQLGAQETQYF.

V and J are TRBV20-1 and TRBJ2-3; 8 bases align to TRBD1. The CDR3 sequence is 17 residues long. The germline V gene has CDR1 DFQATT and CDR2 SNEGSKA (reference sequence). Trimming cost V 3 bases and J 4 bases; bases outside gene matches: 15. DNA for the CDR3: TGCAGTGCTAGTATTGCTCCTGCAGACAGGGGATCAGATACGCAGTATTTT. Protein sequence: CSASIAPADRGSDTQYF.

The chain couples TRBV9 to TRBJ2-7; D might be TRBD2 (6 bases). The CDR3 length is 12 residues. The germline V gene encodes CDR1 SGDLS and CDR2 YYNGEE. Trimming took 8 bases from V and 5 from J, leaving 14 bases between them. The CDR3 here is CASGRGGNEQYF. In nucleotides, the CDR3 is TGTGCCAGTGGTCGTGGAGGGAACGAGCAGTACTTC.

The J gene is TRBJ2-5, the V gene TRBV10-3, with D unclear. Germline CDR1 and CDR2: ENHRY and SYGVKD. There are 15 residues in the CDR3. The V and J ends lost 2 bases and 4 bases respectively, with 14 bases between them. The CDR3 bases are TGTGCCATCAGTGAGGACCAGGCCCCTCGAGAGACCCAGTACTTC. Translating gives CAISEDQAPRETQYF.

This clonotype was found a few times. The chain recombines TRBV12-3 or TRBV12-4 with TRBJ2-1; a possible D gene is TRBD1 (6 bases). The CDR3 has 14 amino acids. Trimming left V 7 bases short and J 8 bases short, with 18 bases between. The CDR3 loop is CASTLFTGYYEQFF. CDR3 DNA sequence: TGTGCCAGCACCCTTTTCACAGGGTATTATGAGCAGTTCTTC.

The chain couples TRBV6-1 to TRBJ2-7; D call uncertain. V lost 4 bases and J 4 bases, leaving 20 bases between the germline ends. This CDR3 spans 16 amino acids. Germline V lookup: CDR1 MNHNS, CDR2 SASEGT. CDR3 DNA sequence: TGTGCCAGCAGTGCCTGGGGTTCCGCGGTATTTTACGAGCAGTACTTC. Protein: CASSAWGSAVFYEQYF.

This clonotype occurred many times. The chain employs TRBV9 and TRBJ1-2; weak D call: TRBD1 (6 bases). Between the trimmed V and J ends, which lost 7 bases and 4 bases, there was a span of 11 bases. The CDR3 covers 12 residues. The germline gives CDR1 SGDLS, CDR2 YYNGEE. Written as DNA, the CDR3 is TGTGCCAGCCGGGGGCTCGGCTATGGCTACACCTTC. Amino acid sequence: CASRGLGYGYTF.

This clonotype was seen a handful of times. The chain couples TRBV20-1 to TRBJ2-1; D may be TRBD1 or TRBD2 (5 bases each). Germline CDR1 DFQATT, CDR2 SNEGSKA (reference sequence). V lost 5 bases to trimming and J lost 6 bases, with 14 bases between them. This CDR3 comprises 13 residues. The CDR3 DNA follows: TGCAGTGCTCCCGGGACCACCTTCAATGAGCAGTTCTTC. This translates into CSAPGTTFNEQFF.

This clonotype came up a few times. The CDR3 DNA sequence: TGCGCCAGCAGCCCAGGACAGGGCCCTGAAGCTTTCTTT. Translating it yields CASSPGQGPEAFF. The rearrangement uses TRBV5-1 and TRBJ1-1, with TRBD1 matching 8 bases. Germline trimming cut 4 bases from V and 6 bases from J; bases unmatched to any gene: 5. The CDR3 runs 13 residues. CDR1 SGHRS and CDR2 YFSETQ come from the germline V gene.

This clonotype was seen ten or more times. This rearrangement joins TRBV11-2 to TRBJ2-1; no clear D. With 7 bases removed from V and 4 bases from J, the gap between germline ends came to 17 bases. This CDR3 contains 15 residues. CDR1 and CDR2 (germline): SGHAT, FQNNGV. This CDR3 is CASTPTPEGYNEQFF. In nucleotides, the CDR3 is TGTGCCAGCACCCCGACCCCCGAAGGATACAATGAGCAGTTCTTC.

In its sample, this clonotype was seen a few times. The chain recombines TRBV5-1 with TRBJ2-1, with D tentatively TRBD2 (5 bases). V shed 5 bases and J shed 3 bases, with 12 bases lying between them. Germline CDR1 reads SGHRS; CDR2 reads YFSETQ. The length of the CDR3 is 14 residues. In DNA form, the CDR3 reads TGCGCCAGCAGGCCGGGGTGGAACTACAATGAGCAGTTCTTC. Translating it yields CASRPGWNYNEQFF.

The gene calls are TRBV4-1 and TRBJ2-2; either TRBD1 or TRBD2 may fit D (5 bases each). This CDR3 comprises 16 residues. Trimming took off 6 bases at V and 8 bases at J, with 22 bases between the two ends. CDR1 and CDR2 (germline): MGHRA, YSYEKL. The CDR3 loop reads CASSPIPGRLTGELFF. CDR3 DNA: TGCGCCAGCAGTCCAATACCGGGACGTCTTACGGGGGAGCTGTTTTTT.

The rearrangement uses TRBV5-1 and TRBJ2-6; no firm D call. The V gene's germline CDR1 is SGHRS and CDR2 YFSETQ. The CDR3 length is 16 residues. Trimming cost V 4 bases and J 3 bases, with 14 bases left between them. The CDR3 DNA follows: TGCGCCAGCAGCCCCCTCCTCCTCTTTGGGGCCAACGTCCTGACTTTC. It translates to CASSPLLLFGANVLTF.

In its sample, this clonotype was seen a few times. This sequence joins TRBV2 and TRBJ2-1, with 7 bases that match TRBD2. CDR1 and CDR2 from the germline V gene are SNHLY and FYNNEI. V trimming: 4 bases; J trimming: 7 bases; junction bases outside the gene matches: 10. The CDR3 is made up of 15 amino acids. CDR3 sequence reads: CASSVGTGGLNEQFF. The CDR3 nucleotides read TGTGCCAGCAGTGTGGGGACGGGAGGTCTGAATGAGCAGTTCTTC.

This clonotype was observed a few times. This rearrangement joins TRBV5-6 to TRBJ2-7, with D perhaps matching TRBD2 (5 bases). Looked up from germline, CDR1 is SGHDT and CDR2 is YYEEEE. Trimming took off 4 bases at V and 7 bases at J, with 15 bases between the two ends. The length of the CDR3 is 13 residues. The CDR3 sequence: CASSLEESGEQYF. CDR3 bases: TGTGCCAGCAGCCTGGAGGAGTCCGGAGAGCAGTACTTC.

The V and J genes are TRBV20-1 and TRBJ2-1; D is perhaps TRBD2 (6 bases). This CDR3 has 15 residues. Trimming shortened V by 5 bases and J by 2 bases, and 16 bases separated the two germline ends. Germline values: CDR1 DFQATT, CDR2 SNEGSKA (reference sequence). In nucleotides, the CDR3 is TGCAGTGCTCACCCTCCCGGGACTCCCTACAATGAGCAGTTCTTC. This gives the protein CSAHPPGTPYNEQFF.